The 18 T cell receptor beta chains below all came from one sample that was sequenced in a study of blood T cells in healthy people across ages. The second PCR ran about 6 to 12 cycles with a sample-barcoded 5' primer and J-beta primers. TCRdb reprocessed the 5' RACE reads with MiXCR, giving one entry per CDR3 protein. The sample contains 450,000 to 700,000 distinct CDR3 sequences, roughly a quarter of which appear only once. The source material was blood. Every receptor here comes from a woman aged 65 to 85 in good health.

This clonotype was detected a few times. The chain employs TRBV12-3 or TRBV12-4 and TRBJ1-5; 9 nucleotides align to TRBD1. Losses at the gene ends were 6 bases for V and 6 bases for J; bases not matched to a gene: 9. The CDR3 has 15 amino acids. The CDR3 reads CASSLGTGTGQPQHF. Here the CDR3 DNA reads TGTGCCAGCAGCCTCGGGACAGGGACGGGTCAGCCCCAGCATTTT.

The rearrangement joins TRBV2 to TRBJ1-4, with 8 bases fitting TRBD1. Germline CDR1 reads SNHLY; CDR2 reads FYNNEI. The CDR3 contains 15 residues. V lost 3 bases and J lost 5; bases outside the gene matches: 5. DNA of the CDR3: TGTGCCAGCAGTGACCCAGGGGGCAGAAATGAAAAACTGTTTTTT. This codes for CASSDPGGRNEKLFF.

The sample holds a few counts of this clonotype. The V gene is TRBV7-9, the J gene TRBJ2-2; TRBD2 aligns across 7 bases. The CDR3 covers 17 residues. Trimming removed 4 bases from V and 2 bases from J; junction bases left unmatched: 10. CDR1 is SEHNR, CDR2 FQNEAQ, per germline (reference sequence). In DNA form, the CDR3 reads TGTGCCAGCAGCTACCCCAGCGGGGCCATAAACACCGGGGAGCTGTTTTTT. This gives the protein CASSYPSGAINTGELFF. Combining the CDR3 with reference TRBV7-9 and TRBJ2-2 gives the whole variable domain DTGVSQNPRHKITKRGQNVTFRCDPISEHNRLYWYRQTLGQGPEFLTYFQNEAQLEKSRLLSDRFSAERPKGSFSTLEIQRTEQGDSAMYLCASSYPSGAINTGELFFGEGSRLTVL.

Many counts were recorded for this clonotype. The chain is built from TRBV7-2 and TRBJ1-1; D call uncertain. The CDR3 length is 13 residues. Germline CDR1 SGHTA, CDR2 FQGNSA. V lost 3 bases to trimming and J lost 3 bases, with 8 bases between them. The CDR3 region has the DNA TGTGCCAGCAGCTTTGGGGAAGACACTGAAGCTTTCTTT. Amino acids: CASSFGEDTEAFF.

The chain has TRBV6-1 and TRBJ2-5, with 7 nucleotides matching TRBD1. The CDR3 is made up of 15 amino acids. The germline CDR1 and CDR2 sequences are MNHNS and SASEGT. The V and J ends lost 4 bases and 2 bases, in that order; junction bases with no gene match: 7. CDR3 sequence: CASSARTGFQETQYF. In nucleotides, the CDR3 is TGTGCCAGCAGTGCCCGGACAGGATTTCAAGAGACCCAGTACTTC.

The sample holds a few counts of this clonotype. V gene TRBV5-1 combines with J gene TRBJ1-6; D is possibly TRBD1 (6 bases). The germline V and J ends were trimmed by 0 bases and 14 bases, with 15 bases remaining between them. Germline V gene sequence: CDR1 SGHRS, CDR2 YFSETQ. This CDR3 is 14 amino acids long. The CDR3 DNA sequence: TGCGCCAGCAGCTTGGACAAGCCAGAGGGGGCCCTCCACTTT. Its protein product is CASSLDKPEGALHF. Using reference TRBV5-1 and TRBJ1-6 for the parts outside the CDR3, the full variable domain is KAGVTQTPRYLIKTRGQQVTLSCSPISGHRSVSWYQQTPGQGLQFLFEYFSETQRNKGNFPGRFSGRQFSNSRSEMNVSTLELGDSALYLCASSLDKPEGALHFGNGTRLTVT.

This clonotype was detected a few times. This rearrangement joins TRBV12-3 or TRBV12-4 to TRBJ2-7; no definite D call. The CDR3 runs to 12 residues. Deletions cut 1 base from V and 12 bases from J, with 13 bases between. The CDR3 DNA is TGTGCCAGCAGTTTAGGGACCACCGGAATGTACTTC. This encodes CASSLGTTGMYF.

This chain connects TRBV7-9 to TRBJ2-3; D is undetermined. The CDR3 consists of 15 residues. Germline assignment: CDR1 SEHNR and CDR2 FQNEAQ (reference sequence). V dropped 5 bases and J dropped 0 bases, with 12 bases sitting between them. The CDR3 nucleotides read TGTGCCAGCAGCCCAGGACCGTCGAGCACAGATACGCAGTATTTT. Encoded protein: CASSPGPSSTDTQYF.

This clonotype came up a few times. Here the CDR3 reads CASSLQGTSGGNEQFF. The CDR3 nucleotides read TGTGCCAGCAGCCTCCAAGGGACTAGCGGGGGGAATGAGCAGTTCTTC. This chain uses TRBV7-2 with TRBJ2-5, with TRBD2 matching over 15 bases. The DNA end is more similar to TRBJ2-1, so the J call may be wrong. This CDR3 contains 16 residues. Per the germline V gene, CDR1 is SGHTA and CDR2 is FQGNSA.

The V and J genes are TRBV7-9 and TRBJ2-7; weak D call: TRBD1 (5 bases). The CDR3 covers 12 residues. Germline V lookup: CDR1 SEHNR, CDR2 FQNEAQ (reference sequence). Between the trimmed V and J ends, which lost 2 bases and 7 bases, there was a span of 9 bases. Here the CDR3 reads CASSLKGKEQYF. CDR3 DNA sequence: TGTGCCAGCAGCTTAAAGGGGAAAGAGCAGTACTTC.

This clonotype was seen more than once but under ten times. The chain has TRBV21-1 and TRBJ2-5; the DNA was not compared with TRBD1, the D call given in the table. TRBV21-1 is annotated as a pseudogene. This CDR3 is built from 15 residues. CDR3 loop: CASSKPDTGGETQYF. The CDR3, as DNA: TGTGCCAGCAGCAAACCGGACACAGGGGGAGAGACCCAGTACTTC.

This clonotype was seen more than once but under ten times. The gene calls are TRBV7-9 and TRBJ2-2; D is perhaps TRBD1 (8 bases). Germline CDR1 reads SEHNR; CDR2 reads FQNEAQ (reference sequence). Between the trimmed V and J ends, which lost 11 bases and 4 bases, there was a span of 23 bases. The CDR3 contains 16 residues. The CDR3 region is CAARGGTGGLTGELFF. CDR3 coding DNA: TGTGCCGCGAGGGGAGGGACAGGTGGACTCACCGGGGAGCTGTTTTTT.

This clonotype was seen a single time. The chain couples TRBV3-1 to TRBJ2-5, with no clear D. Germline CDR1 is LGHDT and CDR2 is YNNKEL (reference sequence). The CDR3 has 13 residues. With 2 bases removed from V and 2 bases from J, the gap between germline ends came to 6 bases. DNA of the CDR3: TGTGCCAGCAGCCAAAGGGCGCAAGAGACCCAGTACTTC. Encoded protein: CASSQRAQETQYF.

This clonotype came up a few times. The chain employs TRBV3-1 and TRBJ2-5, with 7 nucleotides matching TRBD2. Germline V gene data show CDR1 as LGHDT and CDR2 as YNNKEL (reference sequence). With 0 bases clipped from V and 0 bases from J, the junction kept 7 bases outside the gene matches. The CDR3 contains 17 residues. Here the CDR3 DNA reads TGTGCCAGCAGCCAAGATCCATTGGGGGGGTACCAAGAGACCCAGTACTTC. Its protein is CASSQDPLGGYQETQYF.

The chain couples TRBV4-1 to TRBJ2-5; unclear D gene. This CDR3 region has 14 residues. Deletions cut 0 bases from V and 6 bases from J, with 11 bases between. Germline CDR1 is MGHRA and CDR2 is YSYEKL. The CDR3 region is CASSQDVVVQTQYF. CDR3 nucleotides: TGCGCCAGCAGCCAAGACGTGGTGGTTCAGACCCAGTACTTC.

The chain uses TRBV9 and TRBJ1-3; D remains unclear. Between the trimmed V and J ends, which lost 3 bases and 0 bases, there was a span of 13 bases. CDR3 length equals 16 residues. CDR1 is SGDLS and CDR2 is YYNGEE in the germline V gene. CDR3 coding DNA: TGTGCCAGCAGCGCCGGGGTCCCGGCCTCTGGAAACACCATATATTTT. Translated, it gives CASSAGVPASGNTIYF. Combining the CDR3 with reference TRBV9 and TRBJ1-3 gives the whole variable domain DSGVTQTPKHLITATGQRVTLRCSPRSGDLSVYWYQQSLDQGLQFLIQYYNGEERAKGNILERFSAQQFPDLHSELNLSSLELGDSALYFCASSAGVPASGNTIYFGEGSWLTVV.

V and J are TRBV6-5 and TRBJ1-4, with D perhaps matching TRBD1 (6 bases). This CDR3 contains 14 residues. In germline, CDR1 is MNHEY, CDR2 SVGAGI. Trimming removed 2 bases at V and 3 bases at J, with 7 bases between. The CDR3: CASSYGTPNEKLFF. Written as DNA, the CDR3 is TGTGCCAGCAGTTACGGGACACCTAATGAAAAACTGTTTTTT.

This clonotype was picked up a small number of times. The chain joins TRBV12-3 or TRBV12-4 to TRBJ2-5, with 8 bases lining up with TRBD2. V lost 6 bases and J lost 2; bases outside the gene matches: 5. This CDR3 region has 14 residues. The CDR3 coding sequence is TGTGCCAGCAGCCCCGGGACTAGGCAAGAGACCCAGTACTTC. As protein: CASSPGTRQETQYF.